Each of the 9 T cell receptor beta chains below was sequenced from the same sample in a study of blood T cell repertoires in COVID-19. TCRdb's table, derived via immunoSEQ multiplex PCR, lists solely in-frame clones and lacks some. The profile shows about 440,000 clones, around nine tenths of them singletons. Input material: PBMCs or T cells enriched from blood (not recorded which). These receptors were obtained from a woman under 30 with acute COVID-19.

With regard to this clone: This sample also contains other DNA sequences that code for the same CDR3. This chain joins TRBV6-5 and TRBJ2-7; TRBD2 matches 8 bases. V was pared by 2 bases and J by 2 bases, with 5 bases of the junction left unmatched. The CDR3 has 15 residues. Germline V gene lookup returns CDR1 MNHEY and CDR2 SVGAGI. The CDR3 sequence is CASSYGLAGTYEQYF. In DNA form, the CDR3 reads TGTGCCAGCAGTTACGGGTTAGCGGGAACCTACGAGCAGTACTTC.

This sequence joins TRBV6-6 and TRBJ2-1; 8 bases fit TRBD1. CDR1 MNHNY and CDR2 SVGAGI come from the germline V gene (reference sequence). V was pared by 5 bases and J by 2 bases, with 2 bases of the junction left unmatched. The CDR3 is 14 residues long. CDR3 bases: TGTGCCAGCAGTGCAGGGGGCGCCTACAATGAGCAGTTCTTC. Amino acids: CASSAGGAYNEQFF.

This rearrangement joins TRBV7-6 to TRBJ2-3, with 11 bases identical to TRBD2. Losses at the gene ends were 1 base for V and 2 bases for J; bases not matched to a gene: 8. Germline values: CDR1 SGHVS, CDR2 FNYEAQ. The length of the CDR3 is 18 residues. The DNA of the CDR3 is TGTGCCAGCAGCTTAGTTGCTGGGACTAGCGGCTTCACAGATACGCAGTATTTT. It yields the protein CASSLVAGTSGFTDTQYF.

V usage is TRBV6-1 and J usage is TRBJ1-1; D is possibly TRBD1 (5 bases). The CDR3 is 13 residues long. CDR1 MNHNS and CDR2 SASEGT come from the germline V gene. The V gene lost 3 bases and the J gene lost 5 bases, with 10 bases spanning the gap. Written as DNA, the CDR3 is TGTGCCAGCAGTGAGCGGGGGGGGACTGAAGCTTTCTTT. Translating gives CASSERGGTEAFF.

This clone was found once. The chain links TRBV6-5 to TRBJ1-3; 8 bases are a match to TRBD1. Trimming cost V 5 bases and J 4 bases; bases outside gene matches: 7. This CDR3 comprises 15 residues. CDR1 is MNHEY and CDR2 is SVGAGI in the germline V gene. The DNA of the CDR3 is TGTGCCAGCAGTCCCGCAGGGGGCCAAGGAAACACCATATATTTT. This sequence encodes CASSPAGGQGNTIYF.

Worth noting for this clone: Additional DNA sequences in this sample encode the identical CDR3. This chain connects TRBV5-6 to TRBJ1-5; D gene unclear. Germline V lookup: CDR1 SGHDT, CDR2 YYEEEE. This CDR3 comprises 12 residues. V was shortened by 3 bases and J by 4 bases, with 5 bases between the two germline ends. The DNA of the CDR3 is TGTGCCAGCAGCTCCCTGAATCAGCCCCAGCATTTT. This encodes CASSSLNQPQHF.

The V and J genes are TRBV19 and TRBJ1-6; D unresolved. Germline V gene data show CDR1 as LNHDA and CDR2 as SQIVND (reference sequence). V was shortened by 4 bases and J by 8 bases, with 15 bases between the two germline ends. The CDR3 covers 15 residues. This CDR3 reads CASSTPGASDSPLHF. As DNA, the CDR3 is TGTGCCAGTAGTACCCCGGGAGCTTCCGATTCACCCCTCCACTTT.

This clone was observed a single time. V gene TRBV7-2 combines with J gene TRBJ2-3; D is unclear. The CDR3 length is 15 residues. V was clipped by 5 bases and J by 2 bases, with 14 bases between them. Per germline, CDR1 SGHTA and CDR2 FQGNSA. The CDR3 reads CASSPVANPTDTQYF. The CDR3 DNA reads TGTGCCAGCAGCCCAGTAGCAAACCCCACAGATACGCAGTATTTT. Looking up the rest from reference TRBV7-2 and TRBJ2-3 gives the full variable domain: GAGVSQSPSNKVTEKGKDVELRCDPISGHTALYWYRQSLGQGLEFLIYFQGNSAPDKSGLPSDRFSAERTGGSVSTLTIQRTQQEDSAVYLCASSPVANPTDTQYFGPGTRLTVL.

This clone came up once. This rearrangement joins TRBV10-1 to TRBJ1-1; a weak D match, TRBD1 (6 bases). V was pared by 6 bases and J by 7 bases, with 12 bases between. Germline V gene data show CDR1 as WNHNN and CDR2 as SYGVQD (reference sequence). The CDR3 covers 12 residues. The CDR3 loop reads CASSHGTFEAFF. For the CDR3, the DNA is TGCGCCAGCAGCCACGGGACATTTGAAGCTTTCTTT.